This entry features one TCR beta chain sequence. Germline V CDR1 and CDR2: SGDLS, YYNGEE. The CDR3 sequence is 15 residues long. V gave up 1 base and J gave up 6 bases; unmatched junction bases: 4. Original methodology: Amplifying reference gene primers gave estimates of nucleated cell counts. This table comes from immunoSEQ multiplex PCR, and its TCRdb copy is limited to in-frame clones, with some not included. Clone size and the V and J calls come from that table; the DNA yielded D and trimming. The profile shows under 150,000 clones, over 75% of them singletons. The record originates from a study of blood T cell repertoires in COVID-19. About the research overall: The origin of the acute and convalescent COVID-19 samples was the United States, Italy and Spain. PBMCs, B-cell-depleted T cells, or T cells were the source of the cDNA or gDNA that made up the material.

This rearrangement joins TRBV9 to TRBJ2-1; 10 bases match TRBD2. The clonotype comes from a man aged 50-59 years with acute or convalescent COVID-19. The sequencing input was peripheral blood. CDR3 sequence: CASSVTERGGNEQFF. The CDR3 coding sequence is TGTGCCAGCAGCGTAACCGAGCGGGGGGGCAATGAGCAGTTCTTC.